A single sample gave rise to the 19 T cell receptor beta chains below, sequenced in a study of blood T cell repertoires in COVID-19. Some clones are missing from TCRdb's copy, which holds only in-frame ones; the method was immunoSEQ multiplex PCR. The data hold around 190,000 clones, with about 88% observed a single time. The material sequenced was peripheral blood. All receptors derive from a man aged 50-59 years with COVID-19, enrolled during active disease.

V gene TRBV12-5 combines with J gene TRBJ2-7; D is perhaps TRBD2 (6 bases). This CDR3 region has 14 residues. V was shortened by 3 bases and J by 7 bases, with 16 bases between the two germline ends. Germline assignment: CDR1 LGHNT and CDR2 FRNRAP. CDR3 region: CASGFTVGAGEQYF. DNA for the CDR3: TGTGCTAGTGGTTTCACGGTAGGGGCGGGGGAGCAGTACTTC.

Only one count was recorded for this clone. This chain's CDR3 is CASSLTGSGAGDTQYF. DNA of the CDR3: TGTGCCAGCAGCTTAACGGGAAGCGGGGCCGGAGATACGCAGTATTTT. V gene TRBV7-3 combines with J gene TRBJ2-3; 7 bases map to TRBD2. The CDR3 spans 16 residues. Germline loops: CDR1 SGHTA, CDR2 FQGTGA. The trim removed 0 bases at V and 5 bases at J, leaving 8 bases unmatched.

The chain carries TRBV6-2 or TRBV6-3 and TRBJ2-7, with TRBD2 as a possible D gene (6 bases). The length of the CDR3 is 14 residues. Trimming stripped 2 bases from V and 4 bases from J, with 12 bases between. Germline values: CDR1 MNHEY, CDR2 SVGEGT. The CDR3 protein is CASSYLGGDYEQYF. CDR3 DNA: TGTGCCAGCAGTTACCTCGGAGGGGATTACGAGCAGTACTTC.

The J gene is TRBJ2-7, the V gene TRBV29-1; 9 nucleotides match TRBD2. This CDR3 is 16 amino acids long. The V and J ends lost 1 base and 4 bases, in that order; junction bases with no gene match: 11. Germline CDR1 is SQVTM and CDR2 is ANQGSEA. This CDR3 is CSVEGGLAGGLYEQYF. CDR3 coding DNA: TGCAGCGTTGAAGGGGGCTTGGCGGGAGGGTTGTACGAGCAGTACTTC.

This chain uses TRBV19 with TRBJ1-2, with D perhaps TRBD1 (5 bases). V dropped 3 bases and J dropped 7 bases, with 15 bases sitting between them. The germline CDR1 and CDR2 sequences are LNHDA and SQIVND (reference sequence). The CDR3 covers 14 residues. The CDR3 bases are TGTGCCAGTAGTATCCTCGGGCAGGGTGTTGGCTACACCTTC. It codes for CASSILGQGVGYTF.

The gene calls are TRBV12-5 and TRBJ1-2; tentatively, D is TRBD1 (5 bases). The germline V gene has CDR1 LGHNT and CDR2 FRNRAP. The V end was cut by 0 bases, the J end by 3 bases, with 17 bases between. The CDR3 is made up of 17 amino acids. CDR3 in amino acids: CASGLVNGQGKDYGYTF. The DNA of the CDR3 is TGTGCTAGTGGTTTGGTAAACGGGCAGGGAAAGGACTATGGCTACACCTTC. The full variable domain, with the rest looked up from reference TRBV12-5 and TRBJ1-2, is DARVTQTPRHKVTEMGQEVTMRCQPILGHNTVFWYRQTMMQGLELLAYFRNRAPLDDSGMPKDRFSAEMPDATLATLKIQPSEPRDSAVYFCASGLVNGQGKDYGYTFGSGTRLTVV.

This clone showed up just a few times. The chain employs TRBV27 and TRBJ2-3, with 7 bases identical to TRBD2. The germline CDR1 and CDR2 sequences are MNHEY and SMNVEV (reference sequence). Trimming cost V 5 bases and J 1 base; bases outside gene matches: 9. This CDR3 is built from 16 residues. The CDR3 loop reads CASSPSSRGGTDTQYF. CDR3 DNA sequence: TGTGCCAGCAGTCCCTCTAGCCGGGGGGGCACAGATACGCAGTATTTT.

This clone was detected once. The chain combines TRBV4-1 with TRBJ2-2; possibly TRBD1 for D (6 bases). Germline CDR1 is MGHRA and CDR2 is YSYEKL. CDR3 size: 17 residues. With 0 bases removed from V and 0 bases from J, the gap between germline ends came to 11 bases. CDR3 DNA: TGCGCCAGCAGCCAAGATACAGGGCTTGCGAACACCGGGGAGCTGTTTTTT. Translated: CASSQDTGLANTGELFF.

In its sample, this clone was seen once. The CDR3 protein is CASSSRTGSFLLGEQYF. CDR3 DNA sequence: TGTGCCAGCAGCTCTAGGACAGGGTCCTTTCTTTTAGGTGAGCAGTACTTC. The chain carries TRBV11-2 and TRBJ2-7; 8 nucleotides agree with TRBD1. With V trimmed by 4 bases and J by 7 bases, 18 bases remained unmatched. The CDR3 totals 17 residues. Germline CDR1 and CDR2: SGHAT and FQNNGV.

V gene TRBV19 combines with J gene TRBJ1-5; TRBD1 agrees at 10 bases. Per germline, CDR1 LNHDA and CDR2 SQIVND (reference sequence). The CDR3 loop spans 15 amino acids. Trimming at V came to 5 bases and at J to 6 bases, leaving 7 bases not matched to a gene. CDR3 protein: CASSPTGGAGQPQHF. In DNA form, the CDR3 reads TGTGCCAGTAGTCCGACAGGGGGCGCGGGTCAGCCCCAGCATTTT.

The gene calls are TRBV20-1 and TRBJ2-7; D is perhaps TRBD2 (5 bases). The CDR3 length is 14 residues. V was shortened by 3 bases and J by 2 bases, with 14 bases between the two germline ends. Germline loops: CDR1 DFQATT, CDR2 SNEGSKA (reference sequence). CDR3 loop: CSASLAGETYEQYF. The DNA for the CDR3 is TGCAGTGCTAGTCTTGCGGGTGAGACCTACGAGCAGTACTTC.

V usage is TRBV18 and J usage is TRBJ1-1; D ambiguous. The V end was cut by 3 bases, the J end by 11 bases, with 13 bases between. The CDR3 extends over 12 amino acids. In germline, CDR1 is KGHSH, CDR2 LQKENI. CDR3 sequence: CASSPVGDGAFF. The DNA for the CDR3 is TGTGCCAGCTCACCTGTCGGGGATGGGGCTTTCTTT.

The chain employs TRBV27 and TRBJ1-6; the match to TRBD1 covers 7 bases. The V gene end was trimmed by 2 bases and the J gene end by 9 bases; junction bases not matched to a gene: 4. Germline V lookup: CDR1 MNHEY, CDR2 SMNVEV (reference sequence). The CDR3 runs to 14 residues. The CDR3 is CASSLTGDSSPLHF. As DNA, the CDR3 is TGTGCCAGCAGTTTAACAGGGGACAGTTCACCCCTCCACTTT.

This clone was recorded only once. The chain joins TRBV9 to TRBJ2-7; TRBD2 is a possible D gene (6 bases). The CDR3 is 15 amino acids. Trimming left V 0 bases short and J 1 base short, with 11 bases between. Germline values: CDR1 SGDLS, CDR2 YYNGEE. CDR3 sequence: CASSVGSGPSYEQYF. The CDR3 coding sequence is TGTGCCAGCAGCGTAGGGAGCGGGCCATCCTACGAGCAGTACTTC.

This clone was seen a single time. The chain combines TRBV6-5 with TRBJ2-7, with a tentative D call TRBD1 (6 bases). This CDR3 has 15 amino acids. V was cut by 6 bases and J by 0 bases, with 15 bases left in between. Germline V gene data show CDR1 as MNHEY and CDR2 as SVGAGI. The CDR3 protein is CASRVGADSSYEQYF. CDR3 sequence (DNA): TGTGCCAGCAGGGTGGGAGCGGACAGCTCCTACGAGCAGTACTTC.

V usage is TRBV12-3 or TRBV12-4 and J usage is TRBJ2-1; TRBD1 is a possible D gene (5 bases). The CDR3 has 13 amino acids. V lost 6 bases and J 2 bases, leaving 8 bases between the germline ends. CDR3 DNA: TGTGCCAGCAGAGACAGCGCCTACAATGAGCAGTTCTTC. As protein: CASRDSAYNEQFF.

This rearrangement joins TRBV6-5 to TRBJ2-2; possibly TRBD1 for D (5 bases). Germline V CDR1 and CDR2: MNHEY, SVGAGI. The length of the CDR3 is 15 residues. V lost 2 bases to trimming and J lost 3 bases, with 10 bases between them. CDR3 amino acids: CASSYRTRYTGELFF. In nucleotides, the CDR3 is TGTGCCAGCAGTTACAGGACACGCTACACCGGGGAGCTGTTTTTT.

The V gene is TRBV15, the J gene TRBJ1-4, with D possibly being TRBD1 (6 bases). V shed 5 bases and J shed 4 bases, with 14 bases lying between them. The CDR3 runs 15 residues. Germline V gene lookup returns CDR1 LNHNV and CDR2 YYDKDF (reference sequence). CDR3 DNA sequence: TGTGCCACCAGCGCGGGGGCGCGGGGTAATGAAAAACTGTTTTTT. As protein: CATSAGARGNEKLFF.

The chain uses TRBV24-1 and TRBJ2-5; the D is unclear. The V gene lost 5 bases and the J gene lost 0 bases, with 9 bases spanning the gap. Germline CDR1 and CDR2: KGHDR and SFDVKD. This CDR3 has 14 amino acids. The CDR3 DNA is TGTGCCACCAGTGTCGGCGGAGACCAAGAGACCCAGTACTTC. It specifies CATSVGGDQETQYF.